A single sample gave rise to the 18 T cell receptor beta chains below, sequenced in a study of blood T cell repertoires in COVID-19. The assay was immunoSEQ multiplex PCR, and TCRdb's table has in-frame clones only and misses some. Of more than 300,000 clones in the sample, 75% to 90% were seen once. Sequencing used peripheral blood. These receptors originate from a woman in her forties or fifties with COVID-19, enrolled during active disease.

This CDR3 reads CATAAEPSTEAFF. The DNA for the CDR3 is TGTGCCACGGCGGCCGAGCCGAGCACTGAAGCTTTCTTT. The V and J genes are TRBV6-5 and TRBJ1-1, with D unresolved. Germline CDR1 MNHEY, CDR2 SVGAGI. Trimming left V 10 bases short and J 4 bases short, with 16 bases between. The CDR3 totals 13 residues.

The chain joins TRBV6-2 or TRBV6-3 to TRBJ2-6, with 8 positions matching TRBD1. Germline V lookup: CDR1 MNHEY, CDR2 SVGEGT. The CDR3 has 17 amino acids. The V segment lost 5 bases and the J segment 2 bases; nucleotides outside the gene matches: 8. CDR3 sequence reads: CASSNALDRAGANVLTF. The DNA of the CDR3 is TGTGCCAGCAGTAACGCTTTGGACAGGGCTGGGGCCAACGTCCTGACTTTC.

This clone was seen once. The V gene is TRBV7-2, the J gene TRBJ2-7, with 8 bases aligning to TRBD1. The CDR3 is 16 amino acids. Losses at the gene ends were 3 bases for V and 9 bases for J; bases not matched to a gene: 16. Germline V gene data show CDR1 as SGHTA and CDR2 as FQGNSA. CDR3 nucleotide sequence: TGTGCCAGCAGCTTGGATGTTGGACAGGGTTTGGTACTGCAGTACTTC. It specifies CASSLDVGQGLVLQYF.

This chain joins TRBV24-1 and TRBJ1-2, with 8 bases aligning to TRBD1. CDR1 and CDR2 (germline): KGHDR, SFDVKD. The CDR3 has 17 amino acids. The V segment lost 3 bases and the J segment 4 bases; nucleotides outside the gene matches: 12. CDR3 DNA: TGTGCCACCAGTGATCCACTTAACAGGGGGGCCCTCTATGGCTACACCTTC. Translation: CATSDPLNRGALYGYTF.

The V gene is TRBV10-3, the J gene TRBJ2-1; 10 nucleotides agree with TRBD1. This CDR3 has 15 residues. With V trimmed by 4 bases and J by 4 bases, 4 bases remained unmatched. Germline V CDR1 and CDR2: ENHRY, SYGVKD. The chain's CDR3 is CAISVPGQGYNEQFF. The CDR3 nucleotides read TGTGCCATCAGTGTTCCGGGACAGGGGTACAATGAGCAGTTCTTC.

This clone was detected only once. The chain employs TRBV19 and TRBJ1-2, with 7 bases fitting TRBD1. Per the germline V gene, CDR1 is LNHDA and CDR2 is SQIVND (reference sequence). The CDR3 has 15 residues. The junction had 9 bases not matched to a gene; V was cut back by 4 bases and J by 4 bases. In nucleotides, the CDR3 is TGTGCCAGTAGTACCACAGGGGCCCCCGGCTATGGCTACACCTTC. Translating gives CASSTTGAPGYGYTF. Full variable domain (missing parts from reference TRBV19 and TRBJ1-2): DGGITQSPKYLFRKEGQNVTLSCEQNLNHDAMYWYRQDPGQGLRLIYYSQIVNDFQKGDIAEGYSVSREKKESFPLTVTSAQKNPTAFYLCASSTTGAPGYGYTFGSGTRLTVV.

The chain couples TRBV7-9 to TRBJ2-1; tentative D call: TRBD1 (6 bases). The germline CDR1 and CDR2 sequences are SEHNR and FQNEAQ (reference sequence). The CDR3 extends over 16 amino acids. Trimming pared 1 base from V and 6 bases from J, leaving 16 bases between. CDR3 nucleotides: TGTGCCAGCAGCTTAGGTAGACAGGCCAGGCCCAATGAGCAGTTCTTC. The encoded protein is CASSLGRQARPNEQFF.

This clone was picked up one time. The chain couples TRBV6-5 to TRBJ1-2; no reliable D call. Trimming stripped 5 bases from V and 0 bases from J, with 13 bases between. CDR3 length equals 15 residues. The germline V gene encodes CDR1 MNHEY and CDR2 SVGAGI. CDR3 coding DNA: TGTGCCAGCAGTCCCCTCGGTGGAGCTAACTATGGCTACACCTTC. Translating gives CASSPLGGANYGYTF.

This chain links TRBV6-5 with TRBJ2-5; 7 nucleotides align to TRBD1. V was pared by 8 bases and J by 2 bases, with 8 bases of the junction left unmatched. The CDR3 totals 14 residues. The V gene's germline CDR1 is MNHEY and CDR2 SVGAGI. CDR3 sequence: CASDPGTAQETQYF. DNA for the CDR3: TGTGCCAGCGACCCCGGGACAGCGCAAGAGACCCAGTACTTC.

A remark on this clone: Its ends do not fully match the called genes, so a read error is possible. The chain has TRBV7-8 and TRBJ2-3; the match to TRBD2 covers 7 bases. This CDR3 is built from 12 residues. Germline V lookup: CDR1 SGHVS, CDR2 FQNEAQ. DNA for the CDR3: TGTGCCAGCACCGTTGGGGGAGGGCCGAGGAATTTT. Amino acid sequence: CASTVGGGPRNF.

The CDR3 reads CASSRGQGYTF. For the CDR3, the DNA is TGTGCCAGCAGTCGAGGGCAGGGCTACACCTTC. The chain carries TRBV6-2 or TRBV6-3 and TRBJ1-2, with no clear D. The CDR3 has 11 residues. V was clipped by 5 bases and J by 8 bases, with 9 bases between them. CDR1 and CDR2 from the germline V gene are MNHEY and SVGEGT.

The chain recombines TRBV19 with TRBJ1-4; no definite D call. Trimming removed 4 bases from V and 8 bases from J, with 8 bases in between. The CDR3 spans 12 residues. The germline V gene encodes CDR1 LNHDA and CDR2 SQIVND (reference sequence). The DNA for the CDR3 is TGTGCCAGTAGTACCGGGAGGGAAAAACTGTTTTTT. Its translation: CASSTGREKLFF.

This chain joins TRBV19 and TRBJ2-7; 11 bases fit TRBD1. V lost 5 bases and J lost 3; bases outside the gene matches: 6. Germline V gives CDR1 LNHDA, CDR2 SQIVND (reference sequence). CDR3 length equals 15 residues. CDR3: CASSDRTGGHYEQYF. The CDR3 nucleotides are TGTGCCAGTAGTGACAGGACAGGGGGCCACTACGAGCAGTACTTC.

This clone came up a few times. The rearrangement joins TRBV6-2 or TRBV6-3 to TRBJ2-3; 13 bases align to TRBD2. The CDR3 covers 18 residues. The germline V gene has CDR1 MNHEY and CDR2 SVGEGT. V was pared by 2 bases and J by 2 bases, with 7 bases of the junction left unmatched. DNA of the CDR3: TGTGCCAGCAGTTACGAGCTGGGACTAGCGGGGTTCACAGATACGCAGTATTTT. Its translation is CASSYELGLAGFTDTQYF.

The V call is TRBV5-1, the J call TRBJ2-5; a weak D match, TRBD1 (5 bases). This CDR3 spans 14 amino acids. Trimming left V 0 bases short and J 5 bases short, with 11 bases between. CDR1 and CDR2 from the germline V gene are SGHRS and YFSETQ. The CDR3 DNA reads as TGCGCCAGCAGCTTGGATGGCAGGGCGGAGACCCAGTACTTC. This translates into CASSLDGRAETQYF.

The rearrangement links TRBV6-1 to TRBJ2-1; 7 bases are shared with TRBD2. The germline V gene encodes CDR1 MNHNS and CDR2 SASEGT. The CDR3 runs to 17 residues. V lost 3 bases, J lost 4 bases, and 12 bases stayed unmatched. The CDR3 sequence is CASSDGGSSATYNEQFF. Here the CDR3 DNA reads TGTGCCAGCAGTGACGGGGGGAGTAGCGCAACATACAATGAGCAGTTCTTC.

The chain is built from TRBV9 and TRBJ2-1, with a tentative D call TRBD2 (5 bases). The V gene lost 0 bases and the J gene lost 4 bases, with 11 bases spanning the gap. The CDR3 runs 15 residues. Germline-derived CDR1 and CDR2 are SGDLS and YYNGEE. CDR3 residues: CASSVAGNSYNEQFF. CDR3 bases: TGTGCCAGCAGCGTAGCGGGGAATTCATACAATGAGCAGTTCTTC.

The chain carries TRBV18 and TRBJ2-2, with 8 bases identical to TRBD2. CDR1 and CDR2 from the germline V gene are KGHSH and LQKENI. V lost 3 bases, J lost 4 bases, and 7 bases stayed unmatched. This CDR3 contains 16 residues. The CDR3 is CASSPPGGLGTGELFF. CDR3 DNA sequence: TGTGCCAGCTCACCGCCGGGAGGGCTGGGCACCGGGGAGCTGTTTTTT. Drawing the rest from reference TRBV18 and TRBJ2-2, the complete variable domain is NAGVMQNPRHLVRRRGQEARLRCSPMKGHSHVYWYRQLPEEGLKFMVYLQKENIIDESGMPKERFSAEFPKEGPSILRIQQVVRGDSAAYFCASSPPGGLGTGELFFGEGSRLTVL.